The next 25 T cell receptor beta chains were all read from a single sample in a study of long-term antiretroviral therapy in people with HIV. Runs used v3.0 of the immunoSEQ assay and were done at survey level. The repertoire was sequenced with immunoSEQ multiplex PCR; TCRdb's copy has only in-frame clones and lacks some. The data contain about 35,000 clones, approximately 85% of them singletons. Source: unsorted PBMCs, taken 2.2 years after starting antiretroviral therapy. Receptor source: a man between 18 and 29 years old with HIV.

The chain uses TRBV14 and TRBJ2-6; D unclear. The CDR3 loop spans 14 amino acids. Trimming took 4 bases from V and 1 from J, leaving 5 bases between them. Germline CDR1 is SGHDN and CDR2 is FVKESK. CDR3 in amino acids: CASSPQSGANVLTF. CDR3 DNA sequence: TGTGCCAGCAGCCCACAGTCTGGGGCCAACGTCCTGACTTTC.

The chain is built from TRBV7-3 and TRBJ2-5; 7 bases are shared with TRBD1. V gave up 5 bases and J gave up 3 bases; unmatched junction bases: 3. The V gene's germline CDR1 is SGHTA and CDR2 FQGTGA. The CDR3 contains 13 residues. The CDR3 loop reads CASSVGQKETQYF. CDR3 nucleotide sequence: TGTGCCAGCAGCGTGGGACAGAAAGAGACCCAGTACTTC.

This chain joins TRBV30 and TRBJ2-1; perhaps D is TRBD1 or TRBD2 (5 bases each). The CDR3 has 13 amino acids. The germline V gene encodes CDR1 GTSNPN and CDR2 SVGIG (reference sequence). Trimming stripped 4 bases from V and 8 bases from J, with 15 bases between. The CDR3 bases are TGTGCCTGGACCGGGGCCTGGGGCGATGAGCAGTTCTTC. It codes for CAWTGAWGDEQFF.

The genes are TRBV2 and TRBJ1-3; the D gene is possibly TRBD1 (6 bases). Germline V CDR1 and CDR2: SNHLY, FYNNEI. The germline V and J ends were trimmed by 5 bases and 0 bases, with 14 bases remaining between them. This CDR3 comprises 16 residues. The CDR3 loop is CASSFLQGSSGNTIYF. CDR3 nucleotides: TGTGCCAGCAGTTTTTTACAGGGTAGCTCTGGAAACACCATATATTTT.

The chain uses TRBV7-9 and TRBJ1-2; TRBD1 aligns across 8 bases. Germline loops: CDR1 SEHNR, CDR2 FQNEAQ (reference sequence). The CDR3 is made up of 14 amino acids. J gave up 4 bases and V 5 bases, and 6 bases lay outside the gene matches. This CDR3 is CASSETGVSYGYTF. DNA for the CDR3: TGTGCCAGCAGCGAGACAGGGGTGAGCTATGGCTACACCTTC.

This clone rates as large. This CDR3 is also generated by other DNA sequences in the sample. This chain connects TRBV30 to TRBJ1-1; D may be TRBD1 (5 bases). V was pared by 5 bases and J by 4 bases, with 11 bases between. Germline CDR1 is GTSNPN and CDR2 is SVGIG (reference sequence). The length of the CDR3 is 12 residues. The chain's CDR3 is CAWGAGFTEAFF. DNA for the CDR3: TGTGCCTGGGGGGCGGGTTTCACTGAAGCTTTCTTT.

The chain employs TRBV6-1 and TRBJ2-7, with 9 bases fitting TRBD1. V dropped 3 bases and J dropped 2; count of bases not matched to a gene: 5. CDR3 length: 15 residues. Looked up from germline, CDR1 is MNHNS and CDR2 is SASEGT. The CDR3, as DNA: TGTGCCAGCAGTGAGCGCGGGACAGGGACCTACGAGCAGTACTTC. It yields the protein CASSERGTGTYEQYF.

This chain links TRBV4-1 with TRBJ1-5, with 8 bases identical to TRBD1. V was clipped by 0 bases and J by 5 bases; unmatched bases: 0. This CDR3 is built from 14 residues. Germline-derived CDR1 and CDR2 are MGHRA and YSYEKL. This CDR3 reads CASSQDRGHQPQHF. For the CDR3, the DNA is TGCGCCAGCAGCCAAGACAGGGGGCATCAGCCCCAGCATTTT.

The chain is built from TRBV19 and TRBJ1-1, with 8 positions matching TRBD1. The CDR3 is 15 residues long. Trimming cost V 4 bases and J 5 bases; bases outside gene matches: 9. The germline V gene has CDR1 LNHDA and CDR2 SQIVND (reference sequence). The CDR3 is CASSKKAGGRTEAFF. In DNA, the CDR3 is TGTGCCAGTAGTAAAAAAGCAGGGGGCCGGACTGAAGCTTTCTTT.

The V call is TRBV18, the J call TRBJ1-2; 10 bases match TRBD1. This CDR3 spans 14 amino acids. Germline V gives CDR1 KGHSH, CDR2 LQKENI. The J segment lost 6 bases and the V segment lost 3 bases, leaving 4 bases of the junction unmatched. The chain's CDR3 is CASSPQGTGDGYTF. The CDR3 DNA reads TGTGCCAGCTCACCCCAAGGGACAGGGGATGGCTACACCTTC.

The genes are TRBV5-1 and TRBJ2-1, with TRBD2 as a possible D gene (6 bases). The CDR3 has 15 residues. The V end was cut by 4 bases, the J end by 0 bases, with 11 bases between. CDR1 is SGHRS, CDR2 YFSETQ, per germline. CDR3 nucleotide sequence: TGCGCCAGCAGCACGGGGGACGGCTCCTACAATGAGCAGTTCTTC. Translated, it gives CASSTGDGSYNEQFF.

The chain links TRBV30 to TRBJ1-2, with D perhaps matching TRBD1 (6 bases). V shed 0 bases and J shed 7 bases, with 12 bases lying between them. Germline loops: CDR1 GTSNPN, CDR2 SVGIG (reference sequence). This CDR3 region has 13 residues. This CDR3 reads CAWSVSGAGGYTF. The DNA of the CDR3 is TGTGCCTGGAGTGTATCGGGGGCTGGTGGCTACACCTTC.

V usage is TRBV7-6 and J usage is TRBJ1-1; a weak D match, TRBD1 (6 bases). Germline V CDR1 and CDR2: SGHVS, FNYEAQ. Trimming left V 4 bases short and J 7 bases short, with 13 bases between. The CDR3 runs 13 residues. The CDR3 here is CASSSQGRGEAFF. The CDR3 DNA sequence: TGTGCCAGCAGCTCCCAGGGGCGGGGTGAAGCTTTCTTT.

This clone occurred a few times. The chain carries TRBV27 and TRBJ2-7; possibly TRBD1 or TRBD2 for D (6 bases each). V was cut by 5 bases and J by 6 bases, with 17 bases left in between. The CDR3 is made up of 14 amino acids. In germline, CDR1 is MNHEY, CDR2 SMNVEV (reference sequence). The CDR3 bases are TGTGCCAGCAGTAAAGGGGGGCCCGCTACCGAGCAGTACTTC. Residues: CASSKGGPATEQYF.

This chain links TRBV11-2 with TRBJ2-7; D is perhaps TRBD1 or TRBD2 (5 bases each). Germline V gene lookup returns CDR1 SGHAT and CDR2 FQNNGV. The CDR3 loop spans 15 amino acids. V was clipped by 5 bases and J by 0 bases, with 14 bases between them. The CDR3 here is CASSLNRDGSYEQYF. CDR3 sequence (DNA): TGTGCCAGCAGCCTCAACCGGGACGGCTCCTACGAGCAGTACTTC. Combining the CDR3 with reference TRBV11-2 and TRBJ2-7 gives the whole variable domain EAGVAQSPRYKIIEKRQSVAFWCNPISGHATLYWYQQILGQGPKLLIQFQNNGVVDDSQLPKDRFSAERLKGVDSTLKIQPAKLEDSAVYLCASSLNRDGSYEQYFGPGTRLTVT.

J is TRBJ2-7 and V is TRBV6-5; 10 positions match TRBD1. The CDR3 is 13 amino acids. Per germline, CDR1 MNHEY and CDR2 SVGAGI. J was trimmed by 3 bases and V by 7 bases; bases with no gene match: 3. CDR3 sequence: CASTGTGDYEQYF. CDR3 nucleotides: TGTGCCAGCACCGGGACAGGGGACTACGAGCAGTACTTC.

This chain joins TRBV5-5 and TRBJ1-4; no reliable D call. V was cut by 0 bases and J by 7 bases, with 7 bases left in between. Germline assignment: CDR1 SGHKS and CDR2 YYEKEE (reference sequence). The CDR3 spans 13 residues. CDR3 residues: CASSLERVEKLFF. The CDR3 DNA reads TGTGCCAGCAGCTTGGAGAGGGTTGAAAAACTGTTTTTT.

The CDR3 DNA reads TGTGCCAGCAGCCCCTCTTCAGGGGCCAAAACCTACAATGAGCAGTTCTTC. It specifies CASSPSSGAKTYNEQFF. V usage is TRBV28 and J usage is TRBJ2-1, with TRBD1 as a possible D gene (6 bases). V was cut by 6 bases and J by 2 bases, with 20 bases left in between. Germline V CDR1 and CDR2: MDHEN, SYDVKM. CDR3 length: 17 amino acids.

This chain uses TRBV5-6 with TRBJ2-7; D might be TRBD1 or TRBD2, each matching 5 bases. V lost 0 bases, J lost 7 bases, and 17 bases lay in between. CDR1 is SGHDT and CDR2 is YYEEEE in the germline V gene. The CDR3 is 15 residues long. The CDR3, as DNA: TGTGCCAGCAGCTTGGCCGGCAGGGTAGAGGGGGAGCAGTACTTC. Residues: CASSLAGRVEGEQYF.

This clone was counted a few times. CDR3 in DNA: TGTGCCAGCAGCGTCGGGGATGAGCAGTTCTTC. This gives the protein CASSVGDEQFF. V gene TRBV9 combines with J gene TRBJ2-1; TRBD2 might be the D (5 bases). CDR3 length: 11 amino acids. Germline V gene data show CDR1 as SGDLS and CDR2 as YYNGEE. Trimming cost V 2 bases and J 8 bases, with 5 bases left between them.

The rearrangement joins TRBV11-2 to TRBJ1-1; D not resolved. CDR3 length equals 14 residues. The V end was cut by 7 bases, the J end by 0 bases, with 12 bases between. Germline V gene data show CDR1 as SGHAT and CDR2 as FQNNGV. The CDR3 spells CASTSWHLNTEAFF. CDR3 in DNA: TGTGCCAGCACCTCCTGGCATCTGAACACTGAAGCTTTCTTT.

V usage is TRBV29-1 and J usage is TRBJ2-1, with unresolved D. The CDR3 is 12 amino acids. Germline V lookup: CDR1 SQVTM, CDR2 ANQGSEA. V gave up 0 bases and J gave up 8 bases, with 8 bases separating them. The CDR3 loop is CSVEDIGDEQFF. Written as DNA, the CDR3 is TGCAGCGTTGAAGACATTGGGGATGAGCAGTTCTTC.

V is TRBV30 and J is TRBJ2-1; 8 positions agree with TRBD2. Germline CDR1 is GTSNPN and CDR2 is SVGIG (reference sequence). CDR3 length equals 13 residues. Trimming cost V 2 bases and J 6 bases; bases outside gene matches: 3. The CDR3 loop is CAWSLSGSNEQFF. DNA for the CDR3: TGTGCCTGGAGTTTAAGCGGGAGCAATGAGCAGTTCTTC.

This chain uses TRBV11-2 with TRBJ2-5; no clear D. V lost 5 bases, J lost 3 bases, and 10 bases lay in between. Germline V gene lookup returns CDR1 SGHAT and CDR2 FQNNGV. CDR3 length: 13 amino acids. The CDR3 loop reads CASSPPSEETQYF. The CDR3 nucleotides are TGTGCCAGCAGCCCTCCGAGTGAAGAGACCCAGTACTTC.

This clone was observed once. V is TRBV5-1 and J is TRBJ1-1; D gene unclear. The CDR3 totals 14 residues. CDR1 and CDR2 from the germline V gene are SGHRS and YFSETQ. V dropped 7 bases and J dropped 5 bases, with 18 bases sitting between them. CDR3 region: CASHEGGAGTEAFF. Written as DNA, the CDR3 is TGCGCCAGCCATGAAGGTGGCGCCGGAACTGAAGCTTTCTTT.